The entry below gives a single TCR beta chain sequence along with its context. This sample is drawn from a study of blood T cell repertoires in COVID-19. At the level of the study: Spain, Italy and the United States supplied samples that represented acute and convalescent COVID-19.

V was shortened by 0 bases and J by 0 bases, with 9 bases between the two germline ends. Germline CDR1 reads MNHEY; CDR2 reads SMNVEV (reference sequence). The CDR3 has 16 amino acids. TCRdb's copy holds only in-frame clones and misses some; the assay was immunoSEQ multiplex PCR. This table has 400,000 to 550,000 clones, nearly 90% appearing once. V usage is TRBV27 and J usage is TRBJ1-5; D is ambiguous. The origin of this receptor is a woman aged 18-29 years with acute COVID-19. The sequenced sample was PBMCs or T cells enriched from blood (not recorded which). CDR3 bases: TGTGCCAGCAGTTTATCGGCAGTTCATAGCAATCAGCCCCAGCATTTT. Its translation: CASSLSAVHSNQPQHF.